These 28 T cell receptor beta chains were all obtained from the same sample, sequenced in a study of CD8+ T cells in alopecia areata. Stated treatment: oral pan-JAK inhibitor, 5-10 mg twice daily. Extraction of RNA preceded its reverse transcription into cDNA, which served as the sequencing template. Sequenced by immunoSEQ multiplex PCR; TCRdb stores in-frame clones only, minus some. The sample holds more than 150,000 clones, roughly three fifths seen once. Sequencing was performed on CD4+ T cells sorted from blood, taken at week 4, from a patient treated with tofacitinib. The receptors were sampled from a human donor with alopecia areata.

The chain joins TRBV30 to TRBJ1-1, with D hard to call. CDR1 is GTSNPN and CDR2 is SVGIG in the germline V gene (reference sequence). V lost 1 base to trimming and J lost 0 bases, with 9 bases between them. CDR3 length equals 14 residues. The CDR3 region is CAWSDPPMNTEAFF. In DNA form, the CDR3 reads TGTGCCTGGAGTGATCCCCCTATGAACACTGAAGCTTTCTTT.

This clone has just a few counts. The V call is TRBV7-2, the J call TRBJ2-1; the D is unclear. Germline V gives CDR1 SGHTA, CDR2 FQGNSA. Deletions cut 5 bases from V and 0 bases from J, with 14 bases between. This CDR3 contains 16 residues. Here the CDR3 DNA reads TGTGCCAGCAGCCCAGACCGACCCAGCTCCTACAATGAGCAGTTCTTC. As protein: CASSPDRPSSYNEQFF.

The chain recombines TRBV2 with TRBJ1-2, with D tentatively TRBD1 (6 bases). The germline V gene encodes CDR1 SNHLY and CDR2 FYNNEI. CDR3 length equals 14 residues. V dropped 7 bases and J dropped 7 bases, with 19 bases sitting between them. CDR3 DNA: TGTGCCAGCAAAGGGGGACATGGTCGGCGTGGCTACACCTTC. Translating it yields CASKGGHGRRGYTF. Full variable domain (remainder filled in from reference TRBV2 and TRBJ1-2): EPEVTQTPSHQVTQMGQEVILRCVPISNHLYFYWYRQILGQKVEFLVSFYNNEISEKSEIFDDQFSVERPDGSNFTLKIRSTKLEDSAMYFCASKGGHGRRGYTFGSGTRLTVV.

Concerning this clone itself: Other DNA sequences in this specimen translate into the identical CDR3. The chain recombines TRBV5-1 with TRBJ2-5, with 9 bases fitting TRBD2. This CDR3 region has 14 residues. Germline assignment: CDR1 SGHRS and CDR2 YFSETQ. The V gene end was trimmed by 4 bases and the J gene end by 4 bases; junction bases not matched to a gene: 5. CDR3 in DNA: TGCGCCAGCAGCCCGGGACTAGCCCGAGAGACCCAGTACTTC. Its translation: CASSPGLARETQYF.

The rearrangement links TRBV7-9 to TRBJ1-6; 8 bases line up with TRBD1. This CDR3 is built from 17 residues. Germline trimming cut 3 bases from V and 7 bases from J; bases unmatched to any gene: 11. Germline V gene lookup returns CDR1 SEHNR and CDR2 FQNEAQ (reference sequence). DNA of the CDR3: TGTGCCAGCAGCTTTAACCGGGACAGGAGCGGAAATTCACCCCTCCACTTT. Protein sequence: CASSFNRDRSGNSPLHF.

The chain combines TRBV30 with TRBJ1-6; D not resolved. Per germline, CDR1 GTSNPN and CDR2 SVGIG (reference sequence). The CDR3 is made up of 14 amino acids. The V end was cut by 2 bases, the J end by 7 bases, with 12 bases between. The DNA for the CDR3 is TGTGCCTGGAGTTCCCCGGGTAGGAATTCACCCCTCCACTTT. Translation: CAWSSPGRNSPLHF.

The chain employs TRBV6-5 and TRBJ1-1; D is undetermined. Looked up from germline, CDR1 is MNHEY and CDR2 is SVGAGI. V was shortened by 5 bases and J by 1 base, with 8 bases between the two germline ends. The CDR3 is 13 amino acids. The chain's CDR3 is CASSLDQNTEAFF. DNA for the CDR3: TGTGCCAGCAGTCTCGACCAGAACACTGAAGCTTTCTTT.

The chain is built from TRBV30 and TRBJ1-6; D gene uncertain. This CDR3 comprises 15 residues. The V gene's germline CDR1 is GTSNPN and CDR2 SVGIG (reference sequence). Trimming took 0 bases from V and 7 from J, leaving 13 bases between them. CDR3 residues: CAWSVLRTENSPLHF. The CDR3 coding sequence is TGTGCCTGGAGTGTTCTCCGGACTGAAAATTCACCCCTCCACTTT. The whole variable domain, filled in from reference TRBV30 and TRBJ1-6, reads SQTIHQWPATLVQPVGSPLSLECTVEGTSNPNLYWYRQAAGRGLQLLFYSVGIGQISSEVPQNLSASRPQDRQFILSSKKLLLSDSGFYLCAWSVLRTENSPLHFGNGTRLTVT.

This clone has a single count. CDR3 sequence: CASSRRAGEYNEQFF. The DNA of the CDR3 is TGTGCCAGCAGCCGACGAGCGGGGGAATACAATGAGCAGTTCTTC. V usage is TRBV7-2 and J usage is TRBJ2-1; 8 bases map to TRBD2. CDR1 is SGHTA and CDR2 is FQGNSA in the germline V gene. The CDR3 spans 15 residues. The J segment lost 4 bases and the V segment lost 5 bases, leaving 7 bases of the junction unmatched.

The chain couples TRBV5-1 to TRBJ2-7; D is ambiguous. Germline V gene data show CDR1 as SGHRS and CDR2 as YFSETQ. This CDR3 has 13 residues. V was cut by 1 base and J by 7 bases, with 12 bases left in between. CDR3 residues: CASSLSAAGEQYF. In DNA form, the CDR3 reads TGCGCCAGCAGCTTGTCGGCCGCCGGGGAGCAGTACTTC.

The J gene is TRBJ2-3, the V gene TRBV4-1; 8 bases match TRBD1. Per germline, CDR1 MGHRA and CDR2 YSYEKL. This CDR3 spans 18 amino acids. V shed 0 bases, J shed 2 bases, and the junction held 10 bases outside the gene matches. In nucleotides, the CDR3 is TGCGCCAGCAGCCAAGATCGAACGGGACAGGCAATCACAGATACGCAGTATTTT. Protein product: CASSQDRTGQAITDTQYF.

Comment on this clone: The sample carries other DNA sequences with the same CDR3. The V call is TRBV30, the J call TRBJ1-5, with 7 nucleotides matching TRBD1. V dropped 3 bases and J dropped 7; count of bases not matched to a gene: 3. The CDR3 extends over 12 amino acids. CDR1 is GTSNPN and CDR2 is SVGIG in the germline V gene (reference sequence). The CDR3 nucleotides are TGTGCCTGGAGCACAGGGGCACAGCCCCAGCATTTT. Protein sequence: CAWSTGAQPQHF.

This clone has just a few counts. The chain's CDR3 is CAWSLTGSDTQYF. The CDR3 region has the DNA TGTGCCTGGAGTCTCACAGGGTCAGATACGCAGTATTTT. The chain employs TRBV30 and TRBJ2-3; TRBD1 is a possible D gene (6 bases). This CDR3 comprises 13 residues. Germline V gene lookup returns CDR1 GTSNPN and CDR2 SVGIG (reference sequence). The V end was cut by 2 bases, the J end by 4 bases, with 10 bases between.

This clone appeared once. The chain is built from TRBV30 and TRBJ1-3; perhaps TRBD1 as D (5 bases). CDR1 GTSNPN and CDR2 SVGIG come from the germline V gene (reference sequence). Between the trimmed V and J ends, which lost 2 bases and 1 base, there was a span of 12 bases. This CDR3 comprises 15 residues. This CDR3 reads CAWSKRGLSGNTIYF. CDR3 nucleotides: TGTGCCTGGAGTAAAAGGGGCTTATCTGGAAACACCATATATTTT. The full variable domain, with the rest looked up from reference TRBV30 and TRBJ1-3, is SQTIHQWPATLVQPVGSPLSLECTVEGTSNPNLYWYRQAAGRGLQLLFYSVGIGQISSEVPQNLSASRPQDRQFILSSKKLLLSDSGFYLCAWSKRGLSGNTIYFGEGSWLTVV.

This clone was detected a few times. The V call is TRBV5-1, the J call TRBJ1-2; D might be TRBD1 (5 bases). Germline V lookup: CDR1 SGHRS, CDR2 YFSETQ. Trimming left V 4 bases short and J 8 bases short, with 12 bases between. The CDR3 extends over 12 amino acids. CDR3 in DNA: TGCGCCAGCAGCACACTCGACAGCGGCTACACCTTC. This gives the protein CASSTLDSGYTF.

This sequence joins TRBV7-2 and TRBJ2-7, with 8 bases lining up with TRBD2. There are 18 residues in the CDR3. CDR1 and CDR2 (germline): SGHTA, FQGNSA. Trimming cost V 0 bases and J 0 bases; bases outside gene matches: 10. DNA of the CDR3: TGTGCCAGCAGCTTAGCGATCGGGGGGGTATTTGCCTCCTACGAGCAGTACTTC. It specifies CASSLAIGGVFASYEQYF.

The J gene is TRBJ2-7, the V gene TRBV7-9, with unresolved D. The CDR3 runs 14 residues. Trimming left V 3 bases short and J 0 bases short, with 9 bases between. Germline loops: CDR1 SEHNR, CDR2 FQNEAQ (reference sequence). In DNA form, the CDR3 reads TGTGCCAGCAGCTTTGGACGGAGCTCCTACGAGCAGTACTTC. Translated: CASSFGRSSYEQYF.

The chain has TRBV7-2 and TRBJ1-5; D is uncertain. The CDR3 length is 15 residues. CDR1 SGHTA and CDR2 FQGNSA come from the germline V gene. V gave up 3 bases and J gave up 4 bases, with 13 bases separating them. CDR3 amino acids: CASSFSRQPNQPQHF. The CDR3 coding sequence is TGTGCCAGCAGCTTCTCCCGGCAGCCTAATCAGCCCCAGCATTTT.

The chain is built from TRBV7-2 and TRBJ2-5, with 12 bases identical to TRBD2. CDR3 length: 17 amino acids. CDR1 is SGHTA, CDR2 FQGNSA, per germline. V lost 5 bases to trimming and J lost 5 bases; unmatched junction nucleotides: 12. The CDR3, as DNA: TGTGCCAGCAGCCCACAGAGGACTAGCGGGGTCCGGGAGACCCAGTACTTC. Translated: CASSPQRTSGVRETQYF.

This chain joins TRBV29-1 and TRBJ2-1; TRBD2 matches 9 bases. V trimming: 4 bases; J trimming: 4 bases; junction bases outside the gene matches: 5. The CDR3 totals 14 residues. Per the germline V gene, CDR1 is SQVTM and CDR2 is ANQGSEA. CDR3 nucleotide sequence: TGCAGCGTTGGAGTAGCGGGGGTATACAATGAGCAGTTCTTC. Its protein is CSVGVAGVYNEQFF.

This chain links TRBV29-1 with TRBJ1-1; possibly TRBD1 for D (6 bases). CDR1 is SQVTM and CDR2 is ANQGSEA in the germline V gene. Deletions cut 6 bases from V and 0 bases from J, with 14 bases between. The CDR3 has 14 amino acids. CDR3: CSVETGTMNTEAFF. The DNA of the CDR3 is TGCAGCGTAGAGACCGGGACAATGAACACTGAAGCTTTCTTT.

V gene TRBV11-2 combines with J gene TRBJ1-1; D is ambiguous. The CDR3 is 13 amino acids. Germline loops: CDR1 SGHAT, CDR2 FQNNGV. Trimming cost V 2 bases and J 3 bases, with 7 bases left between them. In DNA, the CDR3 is TGTGCCAGCAGCTTATATGGCGACACTGAAGCTTTCTTT. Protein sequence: CASSLYGDTEAFF.

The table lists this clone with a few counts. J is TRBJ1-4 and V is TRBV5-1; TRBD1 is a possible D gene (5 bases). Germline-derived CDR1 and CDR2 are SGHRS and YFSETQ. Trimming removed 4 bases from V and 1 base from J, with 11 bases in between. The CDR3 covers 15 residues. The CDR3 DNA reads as TGCGCCAGCAGCACGCTCGGGGGAACTAATGAAAAACTGTTTTTT. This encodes CASSTLGGTNEKLFF.

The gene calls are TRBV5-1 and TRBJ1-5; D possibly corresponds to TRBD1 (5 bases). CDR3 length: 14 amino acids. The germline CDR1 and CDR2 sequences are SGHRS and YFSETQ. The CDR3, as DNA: TGCGCAAAACAAAGGGCCGGGGGGAATCAGCCCCAGCATTTT. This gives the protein CAKQRAGGNQPQHF.

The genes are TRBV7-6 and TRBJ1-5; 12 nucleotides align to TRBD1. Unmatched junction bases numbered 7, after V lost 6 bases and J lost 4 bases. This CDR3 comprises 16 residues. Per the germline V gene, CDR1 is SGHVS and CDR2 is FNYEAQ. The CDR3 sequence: CASSTGTGGGNQPQHF. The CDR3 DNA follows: TGTGCCAGCAGTACCGGGACAGGGGGCGGAAATCAGCCCCAGCATTTT.

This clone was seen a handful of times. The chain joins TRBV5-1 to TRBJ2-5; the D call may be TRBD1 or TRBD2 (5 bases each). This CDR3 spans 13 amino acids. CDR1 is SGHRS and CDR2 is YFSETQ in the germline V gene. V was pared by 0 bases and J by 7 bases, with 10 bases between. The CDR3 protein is CASSLGDGWTQYF. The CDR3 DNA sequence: TGCGCCAGCAGCTTGGGGGACGGGTGGACCCAGTACTTC.

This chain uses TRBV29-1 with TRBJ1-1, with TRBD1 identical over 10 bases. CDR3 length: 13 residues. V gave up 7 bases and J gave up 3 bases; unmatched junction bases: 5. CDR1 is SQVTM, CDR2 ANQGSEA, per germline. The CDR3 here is CSALGQGHTEAFF. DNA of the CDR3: TGCAGCGCGCTGGGACAGGGGCACACTGAAGCTTTCTTT.

The CDR3 is CASSFVPSGSGEQFF. CDR3 in DNA: TGCGCCAGCAGCTTTGTCCCCTCTGGTAGTGGAGAGCAGTTCTTC. This sequence joins TRBV5-1 and TRBJ2-1, with D uncertain. The CDR3 is made up of 15 amino acids. Germline V gene lookup returns CDR1 SGHRS and CDR2 YFSETQ. V gave up 2 bases and J gave up 10 bases, with 19 bases separating them.